This T cell receptor (beta chain) was captured in a study of radiotherapy plus CTLA-4 blockade in lung cancer. CDR3 length: 17 residues. V was clipped by 4 bases and J by 1 base; unmatched bases: 7. The germline V gene has CDR1 SGHRS and CDR2 YFSETQ. Clones were read by immunoSEQ multiplex PCR, and TCRdb kept only the in-frame ones, dropping some. The table shows around 55,000 clones, with almost 85% occurring only once. Patients in the study, people with chemo-refractory metastatic non-small-cell lung cancer, received focal radiation plus ipilimumab CTLA-4 blockade. This material consisted of peripheral blood, taken from a patient treated with radiotherapy plus ipilimumab. This chain connects TRBV5-1 to TRBJ1-4; 10 bases align to TRBD1. The source of this sequence is a human donor with non-small cell lung cancer whose response to radiotherapy plus ipilimumab could not be evaluated. For the CDR3, the DNA is TGCGCCAGCAGCCAGGGACAGGGGCACGGAACTAATGAAAAACTGTTTTTT. It translates to CASSQGQGHGTNEKLFF.